This entry features one T cell receptor (beta chain) sequence. At the DNA level, this CDR3 is encoded by other sequences in the same sample as well. This sample is drawn from a study of blood T cell repertoires in COVID-19. Sequencing was performed with immunoSEQ multiplex PCR; in TCRdb, only in-frame clones are kept and a portion is missing. The data contain approximately 300,000 clones, 75% to 90% of them singletons. Sequenced material: peripheral blood. The TCR sequence derives from a middle-aged man with acute or convalescent COVID-19.

Here the CDR3 reads CASSEAGRIQPQHF. The CDR3 DNA is TGTGCCAGCAGTGAGGCAGGGAGGATTCAGCCCCAGCATTTT. V and J are TRBV6-1 and TRBJ1-5; the D gene is possibly TRBD1 (5 bases). The CDR3 runs 14 residues. The germline CDR1 and CDR2 sequences are MNHNS and SASEGT. The V end was cut by 3 bases, the J end by 6 bases, with 12 bases between.